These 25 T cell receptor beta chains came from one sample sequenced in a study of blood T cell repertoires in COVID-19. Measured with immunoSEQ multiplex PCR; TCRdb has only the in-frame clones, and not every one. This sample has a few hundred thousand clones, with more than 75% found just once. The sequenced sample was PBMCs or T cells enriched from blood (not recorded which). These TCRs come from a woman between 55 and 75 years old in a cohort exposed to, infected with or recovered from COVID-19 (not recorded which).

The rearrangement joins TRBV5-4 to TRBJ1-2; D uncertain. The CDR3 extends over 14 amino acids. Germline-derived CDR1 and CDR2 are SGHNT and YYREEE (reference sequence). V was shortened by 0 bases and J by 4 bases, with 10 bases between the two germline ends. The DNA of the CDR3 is TGTGCCAGCAGCTTGGCCGGGGTTTCCTATGGCTACACCTTC. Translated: CASSLAGVSYGYTF. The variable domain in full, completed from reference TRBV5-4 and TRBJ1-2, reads ETGVTQSPTHLIKTRGQQVTLRCSSQSGHNTVSWYQQALGQGPQFIFQYYREEENGRGNFPPRFSGLQFPNYSSELNVNALELDDSALYLCASSLAGVSYGYTFGSGTRLTVV.

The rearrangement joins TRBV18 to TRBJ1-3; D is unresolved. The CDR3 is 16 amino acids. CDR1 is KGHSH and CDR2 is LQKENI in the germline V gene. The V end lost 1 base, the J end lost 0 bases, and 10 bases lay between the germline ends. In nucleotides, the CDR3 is TGTGCCAGCTCACCACTGGAGGCTCCCTCTGGAAACACCATATATTTT. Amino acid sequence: CASSPLEAPSGNTIYF.

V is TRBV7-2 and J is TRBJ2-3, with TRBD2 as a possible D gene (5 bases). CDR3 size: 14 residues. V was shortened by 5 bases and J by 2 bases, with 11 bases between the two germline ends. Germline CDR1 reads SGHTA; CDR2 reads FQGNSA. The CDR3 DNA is TGTGCCAGCAGCCCCCCCGGGGTCACAGATACGCAGTATTTT. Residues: CASSPPGVTDTQYF.

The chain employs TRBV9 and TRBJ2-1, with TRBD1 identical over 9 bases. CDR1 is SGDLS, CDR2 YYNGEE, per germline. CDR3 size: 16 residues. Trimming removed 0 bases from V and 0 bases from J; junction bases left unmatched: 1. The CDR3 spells CASSVEDRGSYNEQFF. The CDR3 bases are TGTGCCAGCAGCGTAGAGGACAGGGGCTCCTACAATGAGCAGTTCTTC.

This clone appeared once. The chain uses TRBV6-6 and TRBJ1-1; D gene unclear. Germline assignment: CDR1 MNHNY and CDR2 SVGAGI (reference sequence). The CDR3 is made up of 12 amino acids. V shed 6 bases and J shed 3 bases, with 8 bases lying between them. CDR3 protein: CASRASHTEAFF. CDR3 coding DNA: TGTGCCAGCAGGGCTTCGCACACTGAAGCTTTCTTT.

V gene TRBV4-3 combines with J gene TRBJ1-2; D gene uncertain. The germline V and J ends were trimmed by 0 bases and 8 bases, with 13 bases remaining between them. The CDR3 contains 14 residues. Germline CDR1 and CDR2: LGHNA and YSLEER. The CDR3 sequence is CASSQDRGGSGYTF. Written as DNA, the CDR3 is TGCGCCAGCAGCCAAGATCGAGGTGGGTCAGGCTACACCTTC.

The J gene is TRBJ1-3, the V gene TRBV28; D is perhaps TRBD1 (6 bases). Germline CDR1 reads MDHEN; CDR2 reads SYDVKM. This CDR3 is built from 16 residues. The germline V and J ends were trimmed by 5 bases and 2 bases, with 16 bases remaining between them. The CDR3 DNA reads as TGTGCCAGCAGTCCGGGGGGGCCTTCGGCTGGAAACACCATATATTTT. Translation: CASSPGGPSAGNTIYF.

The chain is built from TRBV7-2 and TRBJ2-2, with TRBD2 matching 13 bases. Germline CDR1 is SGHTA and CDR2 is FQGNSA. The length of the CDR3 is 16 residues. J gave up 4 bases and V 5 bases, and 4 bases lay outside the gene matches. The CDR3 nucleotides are TGTGCCAGCAGCACCACTAGCGGGAGGGGCACCGGGGAGCTGTTTTTT. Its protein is CASSTTSGRGTGELFF.

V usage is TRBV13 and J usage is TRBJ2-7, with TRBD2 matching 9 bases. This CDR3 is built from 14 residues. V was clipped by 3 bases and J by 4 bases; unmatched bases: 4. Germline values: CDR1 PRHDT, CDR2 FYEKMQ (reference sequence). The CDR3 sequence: CASSFPSGKYEQYF. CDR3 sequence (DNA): TGTGCCAGCAGCTTTCCTAGCGGGAAATACGAGCAGTACTTC.

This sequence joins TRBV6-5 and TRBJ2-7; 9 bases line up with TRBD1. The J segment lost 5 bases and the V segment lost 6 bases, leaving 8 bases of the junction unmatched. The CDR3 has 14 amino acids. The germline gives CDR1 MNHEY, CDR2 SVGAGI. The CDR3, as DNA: TGTGCCAGCAGAGCCGGGACAGGGATCAACGAGCAGTACTTC. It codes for CASRAGTGINEQYF.

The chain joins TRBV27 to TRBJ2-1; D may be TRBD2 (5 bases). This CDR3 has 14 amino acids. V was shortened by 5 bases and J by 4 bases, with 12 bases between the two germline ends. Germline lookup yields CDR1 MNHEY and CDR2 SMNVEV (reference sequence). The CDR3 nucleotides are TGTGCCAGCAGTATCGCGGGTCGGTACAATGAGCAGTTCTTC. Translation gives CASSIAGRYNEQFF.

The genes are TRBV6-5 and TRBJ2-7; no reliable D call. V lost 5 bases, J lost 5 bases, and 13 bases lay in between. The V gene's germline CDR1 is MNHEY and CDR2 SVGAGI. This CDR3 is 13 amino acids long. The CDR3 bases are TGTGCCAGCAGTCCCAGTGGTATCCACGAGCAGTACTTC. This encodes CASSPSGIHEQYF.

The CDR3 sequence: CASSSGTSGSHEQYF. CDR3 bases: TGCGCCAGCAGCTCCGGGACTAGCGGGAGTCACGAGCAGTACTTC. The chain is built from TRBV5-1 and TRBJ2-7; 14 bases line up with TRBD2. Germline V gene sequence: CDR1 SGHRS, CDR2 YFSETQ. This CDR3 contains 15 residues. With V trimmed by 3 bases and J by 5 bases, 4 bases remained unmatched. Variable domain in full (rest from reference TRBV5-1 and TRBJ2-7): KAGVTQTPRYLIKTRGQQVTLSCSPISGHRSVSWYQQTPGQGLQFLFEYFSETQRNKGNFPGRFSGRQFSNSRSEMNVSTLELGDSALYLCASSSGTSGSHEQYFGPGTRLTVT.

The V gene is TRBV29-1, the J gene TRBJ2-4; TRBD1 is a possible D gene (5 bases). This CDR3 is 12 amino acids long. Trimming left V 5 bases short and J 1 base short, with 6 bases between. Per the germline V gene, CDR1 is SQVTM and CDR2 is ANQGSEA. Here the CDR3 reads CSVQGAKNIQYF. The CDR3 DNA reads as TGCAGCGTTCAGGGTGCCAAAAACATTCAGTACTTC.

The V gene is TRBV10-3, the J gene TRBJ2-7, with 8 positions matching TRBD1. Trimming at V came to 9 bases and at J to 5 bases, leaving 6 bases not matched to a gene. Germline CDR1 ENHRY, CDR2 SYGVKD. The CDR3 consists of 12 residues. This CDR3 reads CAIWTGWDEQYF. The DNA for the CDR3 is TGTGCCATATGGACAGGGTGGGACGAGCAGTACTTC.

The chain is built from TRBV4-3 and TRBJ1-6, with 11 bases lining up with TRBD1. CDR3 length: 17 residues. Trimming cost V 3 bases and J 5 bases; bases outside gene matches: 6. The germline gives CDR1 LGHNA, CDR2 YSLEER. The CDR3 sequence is CASSHRTGGRDNSPLHF. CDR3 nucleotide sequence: TGCGCCAGCAGCCATAGGACAGGGGGCAGGGATAATTCACCCCTCCACTTT.

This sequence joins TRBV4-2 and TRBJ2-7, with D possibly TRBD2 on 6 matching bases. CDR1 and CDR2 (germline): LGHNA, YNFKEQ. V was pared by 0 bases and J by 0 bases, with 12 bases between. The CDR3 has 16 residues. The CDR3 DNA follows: TGTGCCAGCAGCCAAGAGCTAGCGACCCTCTCCTACGAGCAGTACTTC. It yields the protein CASSQELATLSYEQYF.

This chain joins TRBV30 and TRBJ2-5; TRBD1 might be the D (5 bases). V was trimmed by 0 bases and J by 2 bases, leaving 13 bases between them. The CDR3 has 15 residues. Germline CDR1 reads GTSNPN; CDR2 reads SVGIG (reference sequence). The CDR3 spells CAWSVLGKGQETQYF. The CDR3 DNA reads TGTGCCTGGAGTGTTTTGGGGAAGGGGCAAGAGACCCAGTACTTC.

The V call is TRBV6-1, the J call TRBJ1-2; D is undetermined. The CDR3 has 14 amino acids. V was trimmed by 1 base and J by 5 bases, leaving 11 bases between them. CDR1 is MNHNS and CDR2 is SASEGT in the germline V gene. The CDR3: CASSEGRSGYGYTF. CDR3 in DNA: TGTGCCAGCAGTGAAGGACGGTCAGGTTATGGCTACACCTTC.

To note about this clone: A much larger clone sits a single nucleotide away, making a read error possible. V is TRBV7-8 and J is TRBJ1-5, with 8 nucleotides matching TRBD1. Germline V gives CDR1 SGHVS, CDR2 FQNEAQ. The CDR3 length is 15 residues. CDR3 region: CVSSPDRAGNQPQHF. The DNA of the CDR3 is TGTGTCAGCAGCCCGGACAGGGCGGGCAATCAGCCCCAGCATTTT. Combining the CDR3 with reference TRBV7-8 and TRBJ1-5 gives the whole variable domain GAGVSQSPRYKVAKRGQDVALRCDPISGHVSLFWYQQALGQGPEFLTYFQNEAQLDKSGLPSDRFFAERPEGSVSTLKIQRTQQEDSAVYLCVSSPDRAGNQPQHFGDGTRLSIL.

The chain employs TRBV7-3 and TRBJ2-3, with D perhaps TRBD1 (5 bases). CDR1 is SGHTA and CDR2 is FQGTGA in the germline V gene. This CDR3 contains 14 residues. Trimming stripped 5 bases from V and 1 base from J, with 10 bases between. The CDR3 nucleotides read TGTGCCAGCAGCCCCCAGGGCGGCACAGATACGCAGTATTTT. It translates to CASSPQGGTDTQYF.

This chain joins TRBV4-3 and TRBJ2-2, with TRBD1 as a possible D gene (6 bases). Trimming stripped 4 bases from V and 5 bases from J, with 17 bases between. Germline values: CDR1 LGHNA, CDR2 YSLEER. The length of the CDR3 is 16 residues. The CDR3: CASSLWATGTTGELFF. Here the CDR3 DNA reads TGCGCCAGCAGCCTTTGGGCCACAGGGACGACCGGGGAGCTGTTTTTT.

As DNA, the CDR3 is TGTGCCAGCAGTTCTAGCGGAGCAAGCACAGATACGCAGTATTTT. Translated: CASSSSGASTDTQYF. The V call is TRBV28, the J call TRBJ2-3, with TRBD2 matching over 7 bases. The germline CDR1 and CDR2 sequences are MDHEN and SYDVKM. V lost 4 bases, J lost 0 bases, and 4 bases stayed unmatched. This CDR3 has 15 amino acids.

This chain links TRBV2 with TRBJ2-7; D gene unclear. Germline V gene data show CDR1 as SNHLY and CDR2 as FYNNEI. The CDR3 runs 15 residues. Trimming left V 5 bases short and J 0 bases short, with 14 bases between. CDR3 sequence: CASSSQARTSYEQYF. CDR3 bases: TGTGCCAGCAGTTCCCAGGCCCGAACCTCCTACGAGCAGTACTTC. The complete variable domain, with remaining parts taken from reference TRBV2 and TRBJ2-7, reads EPEVTQTPSHQVTQMGQEVILRCVPISNHLYFYWYRQILGQKVEFLVSFYNNEISEKSEIFDDQFSVERPDGSNFTLKIRSTKLEDSAMYFCASSSQARTSYEQYFGPGTRLTVT.

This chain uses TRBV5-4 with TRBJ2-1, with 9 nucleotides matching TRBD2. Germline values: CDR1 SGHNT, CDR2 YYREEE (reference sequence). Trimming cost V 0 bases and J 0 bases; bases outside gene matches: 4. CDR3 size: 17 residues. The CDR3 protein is CASSLGLAVSSYNEQFF. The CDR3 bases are TGTGCCAGCAGCTTGGGACTAGCGGTTAGCTCCTACAATGAGCAGTTCTTC.